Described below is a single T cell receptor (beta chain) sequence and its context. Its antigen remains unknown. The CDR3 has 11 residues. Germline loops: CDR1 GTSNPN, CDR2 SVGIG (reference sequence). Trimming took 2 bases from V and 15 from J; bases not matched to a gene: 6. The sample is drawn from a study of T cell responses to AZD1222 COVID-19 vaccine. Study-level findings and limits: The sample set comprised mostly white British donors with more females, and clonal diversity was possibly underestimated. After two AZD1222 doses, spike-specific TCR breadth and depth rose versus day 0. After the peak T cell response, and only then, were repertoires sampled. Per reports, nearly half of all spike-specific TCRs target regions that are unmutated in variants.

Here immunoSEQ multiplex PCR was the method, and the copy in TCRdb shows in-frame clones only, minus some. The profile shows about 220,000 clones, 85% to 95% of them singletons. The chain uses TRBV30 and TRBJ2-1; TRBD2 agrees at 8 bases. The source is an adult in good health. Source: peripheral blood, taken on day 0 of MenACWY control vaccination. This CDR3 reads CAWSLAGGWFF. In DNA, the CDR3 is TGTGCCTGGAGTCTGGCGGGGGGTTGGTTCTTC.